This T cell receptor (beta chain) comes out of a study of control samples from healthy donors and cancer patients. Measured with immunoSEQ multiplex PCR; TCRdb has only the in-frame clones, and not every one. The sample contains about 130,000 clones, more than 80% of which appear only once. The germline V and J ends were trimmed by 0 bases and 0 bases, with 19 bases remaining between them. There are 19 residues in the CDR3. Germline CDR1 reads SGHRS; CDR2 reads YFSETQ. This TCR came from a man aged 40-55 years in good health. Specimen: blood. This chain connects TRBV5-1 to TRBJ2-1; D remains unclear. CDR3 bases: TGCGCCAGCAGCTTGGCGTCCCCGGGTTCATGGAGCTCCTACAATGAGCAGTTCTTC. Translation gives CASSLASPGSWSSYNEQFF. The full variable domain, its missing parts supplied by reference TRBV5-1 and TRBJ2-1, is KAGVTQTPRYLIKTRGQQVTLSCSPISGHRSVSWYQQTPGQGLQFLFEYFSETQRNKGNFPGRFSGRQFSNSRSEMNVSTLELGDSALYLCASSLASPGSWSSYNEQFFGPGTRLTVL.